The clone carrying this T cell receptor (beta chain) appeared once. This entry comes from a study of blood T cell repertoires in COVID-19. CDR3 length: 14 residues. Per germline, CDR1 MNHEY and CDR2 SVGAGI. J lost 3 bases, V lost 6 bases, and 5 bases had no gene match. Clones were read by immunoSEQ multiplex PCR, and TCRdb kept only the in-frame ones, dropping some. The data show around 200,000 clones, around 90% seen once. This clonotype was sampled from a man aged 25-45 years who had recovered from COVID-19. The chain has TRBV6-5 and TRBJ1-1, with 9 bases aligning to TRBD1. Material for sequencing was PBMCs or T cells enriched from blood (not recorded which). CDR3 sequence (DNA): TGTGCCAGCAGACCCCGGGACAGGGACACTGAAGCTTTCTTT. It specifies CASRPRDRDTEAFF.